A selection of T cell receptor beta chains follows, all from one sample in a study of shared clonotypes between healthy human individuals. Assay: immunoSEQ multiplex PCR; the TCRdb copy retains only in-frame clones and omits some. The table records about 2.4 million clones, around nine tenths of them present only once. The sample taken for sequencing was naive CD4+ T cells sorted from blood. Receptors were obtained from a man younger than 35 in good health. Each CDR3 is given with its conserved first and last residue. The order of the fields is J gene, V gene, CDR3 protein.

J: TRBJ1-2; V: TRBV6-1; CDR3: CASSAPTAYYGYTF
J: TRBJ1-1; V: TRBV28; CDR3: CATQQGNTEAFF
J: TRBJ2-5; V: TRBV7-9; CDR3: CASSLHQNQETQYF
J: TRBJ2-1; V: TRBV7-9; CDR3: CASSLAGLVNEQFF
J: TRBJ2-7; V: TRBV6-1; CDR3: CASSDLLRRDNFYEQYF
J: TRBJ2-5; V: TRBV11-2; CDR3: CASSASAKSVETQYF
J: TRBJ2-5; V: TRBV6-5; CDR3: CASSYSSGGLKTQYF
J: TRBJ2-2; V: TRBV7-2; CDR3: CASSLGTVAGELFF
J: TRBJ1-3; V: TRBV25-1; CDR3: CASSQTSSGNTIYF
J: TRBJ2-1; V: TRBV10-1; CDR3: CASSELGTGAHNEQFF
J: TRBJ1-1; V: TRBV18; CDR3: CASSPRGIGTNTEAFF
J: TRBJ2-7; V: TRBV18; CDR3: CASSPPDGSQQYF
J: TRBJ1-5; V: TRBV7-8; CDR3: CASSLMGGNQPQHF
J: TRBJ2-1; V: TRBV7-2; CDR3: CASSLEGLAERYEQFF
J: TRBJ2-7; V: TRBV7-2; CDR3: CASSETGGSGYEQYF
J: TRBJ2-7; V: TRBV5-1; CDR3: CASSVQAERPYEQYF
J: TRBJ1-6; V: TRBV14; CDR3: CASSQAGRYSPLHF
J: TRBJ1-4; V: TRBV27; CDR3: CASSPVWATNEKLFF
J: TRBJ2-5; V: TRBV11-3; CDR3: CASSSSGTSGQETQYF
J: TRBJ1-1; V: TRBV11-2; CDR3: CASSGWGMNTEAFF
J: TRBJ1-2; V: TRBV7-6; CDR3: CASSATGGSSGYTF
J: TRBJ2-5; V: TRBV5-1; CDR3: CASSRRWGETQYF
J: TRBJ2-1; V: TRBV18; CDR3: CASSLDRGPYNEQFF
J: TRBJ2-1; V: TRBV7-8; CDR3: CASSPSTASAGGLLWDEQFF
J: TRBJ2-7; V: TRBV21-1; CDR3: CAVRRDTNSYEQYF
J: TRBJ2-1; V: TRBV10-1; CDR3: CASTDRRGGEQFF
J: TRBJ2-7; V: TRBV13; CDR3: CASSLGPSREQYF
J: TRBJ1-2; V: TRBV10-3; CDR3: CAIRPGRDRDGYTF
J: TRBJ2-2; V: TRBV6-5; CDR3: CASGTAGIGELFF
J: TRBJ2-5; V: TRBV7-9; CDR3: CASSLEKAIWGETQYF
J: TRBJ2-2; V: TRBV11-2; CDR3: CASSLGPRGTGELFF
J: TRBJ1-2; V: TRBV30; CDR3: CAWRSTGTNYGYTF
J: TRBJ2-3; V: TRBV18; CDR3: CASSPPRFAGVDTQYF
J: TRBJ2-4; V: TRBV30; CDR3: CAWSDQNIQYF
J: TRBJ2-7; V: TRBV4-3; CDR3: CASSQDYLRDYEQYF
J: TRBJ2-1; V: TRBV7-2; CDR3: CASSRTSTNNEQFF
J: TRBJ2-3; V: TRBV6-4; CDR3: CASSETNTDTQYF
J: TRBJ1-2; V: TRBV5-1; CDR3: CASSEPGTGNYGYTF
J: TRBJ2-7; V: TRBV28; CDR3: CFWYEQYF
J: TRBJ2-3; V: TRBV19; CDR3: CASSPSTDTQYF
J: TRBJ1-2; V: TRBV2; CDR3: CAWREDNYGYTF
J: TRBJ2-5; V: TRBV6-5; CDR3: CASSYLVGRETQYF
J: TRBJ1-2; V: TRBV7-2; CDR3: CASSAMGPGYGYTF
J: TRBJ1-1; V: TRBV5-1; CDR3: CASSPRGEGRNTEAFF
J: TRBJ1-1; V: TRBV6-6; CDR3: CASSYLPGESWTEAFF
J: TRBJ1-3; V: TRBV11-2; CDR3: CASSLGSSGNTIYF
J: TRBJ2-1; V: TRBV7-6; CDR3: CASSRTPLMEQFF
J: TRBJ2-5; V: TRBV10-3; CDR3: CAIIKREGEETQYF
J: TRBJ2-2; V: TRBV5-1; CDR3: CASSLGLATGELFF
J: TRBJ2-7; V: TRBV30; CDR3: CAWDRAHEQYF
J: TRBJ2-4; V: TRBV6-1; CDR3: CASSTTDRGNIQYF
J: TRBJ1-6; V: TRBV5-1; CDR3: CASSLRSQDSPLHF
J: TRBJ2-3; V: TRBV9; CDR3: CASSLRSGGSTDTQYF